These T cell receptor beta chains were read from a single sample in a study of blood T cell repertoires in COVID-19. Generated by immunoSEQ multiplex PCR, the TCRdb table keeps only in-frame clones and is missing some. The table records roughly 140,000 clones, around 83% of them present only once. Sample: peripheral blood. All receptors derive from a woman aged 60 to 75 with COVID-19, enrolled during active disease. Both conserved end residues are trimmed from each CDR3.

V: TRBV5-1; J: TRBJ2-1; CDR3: ASSLKGAANEQF
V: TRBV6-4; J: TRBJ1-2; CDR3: ASRGQGSDYGYT
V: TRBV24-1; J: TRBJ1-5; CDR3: ATSDPTASNQPQH
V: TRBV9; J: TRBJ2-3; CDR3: ASSASGTLSTDTQY
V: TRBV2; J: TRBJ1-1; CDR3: ASPPNPDTEAF
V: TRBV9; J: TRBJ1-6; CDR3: ASSVVGAGNSPLH
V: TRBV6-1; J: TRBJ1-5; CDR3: ASSELDRYQPQH
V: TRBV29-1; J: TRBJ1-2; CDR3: SVDGTGTGVMGNYGYT
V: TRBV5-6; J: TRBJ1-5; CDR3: ASSLYRYSNQPQH
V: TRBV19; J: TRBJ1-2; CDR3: ASSIDQGEIYGYT
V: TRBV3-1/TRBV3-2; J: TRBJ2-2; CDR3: ASSQASRRGTGELF
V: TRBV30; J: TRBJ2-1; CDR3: ASLAGGLSYNEQF
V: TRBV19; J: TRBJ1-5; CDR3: ASRDRENNQPQH
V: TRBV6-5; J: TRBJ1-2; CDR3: ATTTDYGYT
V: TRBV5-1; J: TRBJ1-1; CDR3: ASSLEREGEAF
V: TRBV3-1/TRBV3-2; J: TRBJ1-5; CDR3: ASSEAGSNQPQH
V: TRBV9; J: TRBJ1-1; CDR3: ASSPGQGRNTEAF